What follows describes a single T cell receptor beta chain. For the second PCR, which ran for about 7 to 11 cycles, a sample-barcoded 5' primer and a J-beta primer mix were used. TCRdb reprocessed the 5' RACE reads via MiXCR and lists one record per CDR3 protein. The repertoire holds 1,500,000 or so distinct CDR3 sequences, with around 59% as singletons. This specimen comes from a study of blood T cells in healthy people across ages. The germline V gene has CDR1 SGHTA and CDR2 FQGNSA. V lost 7 bases and J 1 base, leaving 4 bases between the germline ends. The CDR3 contains 12 residues. The chain joins TRBV7-2 to TRBJ2-2, with no clear D. This TCR was recovered from a man aged 18 to 35 in good health. Specimen: blood. The CDR3 loop reads CASNGNTGELFF. The CDR3 DNA reads TGTGCCAGCAATGGGAACACCGGGGAGCTGTTTTTT.